A single sample gave rise to the 8 T cell receptor beta chains below, sequenced in a study of shared clonotypes between healthy human individuals. Profiling relied on immunoSEQ multiplex PCR, and the TCRdb table lists in-frame clones only, not all of them. Altogether millions of clones are present, 90% to 95% being singletons, with the ten largest covering 0.1% to 0.15%. The sample consisted of naive CD4+ T cells sorted from blood. Subset here: CD45RA+ positively selected. These receptors were collected from a man younger than 35 in good health.

The chain carries TRBV6-5 and TRBJ1-6; unclear D gene. The CDR3 contains 15 residues. Trimming shortened V by 0 bases and J by 5 bases, and 8 bases separated the two germline ends. Germline V CDR1 and CDR2: MNHEY, SVGAGI. CDR3 DNA sequence: TGTGCCAGCAGTTACTCCCAGAGAAATAATTCACCCCTCCACTTT. It specifies CASSYSQRNNSPLHF.

The V and J genes are TRBV7-9 and TRBJ1-2, with 8 bases matching TRBD1. Unmatched junction bases numbered 8, after V lost 6 bases and J lost 8 bases. This CDR3 has 13 residues. CDR1 is SEHNR, CDR2 FQNEAQ, per germline (reference sequence). The CDR3 here is CASRSGQGGGYTF. CDR3 DNA sequence: TGTGCCAGCAGGTCCGGACAGGGAGGAGGCTACACCTTC.

The J gene is TRBJ2-7, the V gene TRBV25-1; D gene uncertain. There are 13 residues in the CDR3. Trimming left V 2 bases short and J 3 bases short, with 8 bases between. Germline loops: CDR1 MGHDK, CDR2 SYGVNS. The CDR3 DNA reads as TGTGCCAGCAGTGAAAGTGGGGACTACGAGCAGTACTTC. It encodes CASSESGDYEQYF.

The gene calls are TRBV10-3 and TRBJ1-1; possibly TRBD1 for D (5 bases). Germline loops: CDR1 ENHRY, CDR2 SYGVKD. V dropped 8 bases and J dropped 11 bases, with 15 bases sitting between them. The CDR3 loop spans 11 amino acids. CDR3 residues: CAIEGPNGAFF. The CDR3 region has the DNA TGTGCCATCGAGGGGCCAAATGGGGCTTTCTTT.

This sequence joins TRBV19 and TRBJ2-1; a possible D gene is TRBD2 (6 bases). The CDR3 consists of 14 residues. Trimming shortened V by 6 bases and J by 3 bases, and 12 bases separated the two germline ends. Germline CDR1 reads LNHDA; CDR2 reads SQIVND (reference sequence). CDR3 region: CASRTGVGYNEQFF. The CDR3 DNA is TGTGCCAGTAGGACGGGAGTCGGCTACAATGAGCAGTTCTTC. The full variable domain, rest sourced from reference TRBV19 and TRBJ2-1, is DGGITQSPKYLFRKEGQNVTLSCEQNLNHDAMYWYRQDPGQGLRLIYYSQIVNDFQKGDIAEGYSVSREKKESFPLTVTSAQKNPTAFYLCASRTGVGYNEQFFGPGTRLTVL.

The chain uses TRBV29-1 and TRBJ2-1; 9 bases align to TRBD2. In germline, CDR1 is SQVTM, CDR2 ANQGSEA. The trim removed 0 bases at V and 7 bases at J, leaving 7 bases unmatched. CDR3 size: 15 residues. The DNA for the CDR3 is TGCAGCGTTGAAGAGAGGCTAGCGGGACTGAATGAGCAGTTCTTC. This gives the protein CSVEERLAGLNEQFF.

The gene calls are TRBV10-2 and TRBJ1-2; D may be TRBD1 (6 bases). The V gene lost 6 bases and the J gene lost 3 bases, with 11 bases spanning the gap. The CDR3 spans 13 residues. The V gene's germline CDR1 is WSHSY and CDR2 SAAADI. CDR3 in DNA: TGCGCCAGCAGCACAGGGCCAGACTATGGCTACACCTTC. Translating gives CASSTGPDYGYTF.

The V call is TRBV18, the J call TRBJ2-3; D unresolved. The V and J ends lost 2 bases and 6 bases respectively, with 12 bases between them. The germline V gene encodes CDR1 KGHSH and CDR2 LQKENI. The CDR3 has 14 residues. The CDR3 sequence: CASSPSSLGDTQYF. In DNA, the CDR3 is TGTGCCAGCTCACCATCTTCTCTGGGCGATACGCAGTATTTT.